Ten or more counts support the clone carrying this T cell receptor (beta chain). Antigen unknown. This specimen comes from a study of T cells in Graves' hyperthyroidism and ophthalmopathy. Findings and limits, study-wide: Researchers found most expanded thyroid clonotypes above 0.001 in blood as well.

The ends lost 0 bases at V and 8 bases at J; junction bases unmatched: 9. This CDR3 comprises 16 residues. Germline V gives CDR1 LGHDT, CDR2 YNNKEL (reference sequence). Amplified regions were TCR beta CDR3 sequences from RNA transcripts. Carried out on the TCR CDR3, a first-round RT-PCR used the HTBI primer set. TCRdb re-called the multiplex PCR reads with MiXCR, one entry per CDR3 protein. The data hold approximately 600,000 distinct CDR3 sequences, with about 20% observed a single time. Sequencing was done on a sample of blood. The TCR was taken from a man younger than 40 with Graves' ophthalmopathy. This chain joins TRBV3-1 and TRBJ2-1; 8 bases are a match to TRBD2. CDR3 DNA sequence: TGTGCCAGCAGCCAAGATTTTAGCGGGACAAACTATGAGCAGTTCTTC. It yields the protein CASSQDFSGTNYEQFF.